The 6 T cell receptor beta chains given below trace back to one sample, sequenced in a study of cytomegalovirus exposure and HLA in healthy donors. PCR employed 60 Vbeta and 13 Jbeta primers. Clones were read by immunoSEQ multiplex PCR, and TCRdb kept only the in-frame ones, dropping some. The sample has approximately 97,000 clones, about 69% seen once; the top ten hold approximately 4.3%. The sample consisted of PBMCs. These receptors were collected from a human donor in good health.

Comments on this clone: At the DNA level, this CDR3 is encoded by other sequences in the same sample as well. The chain couples TRBV7-9 to TRBJ1-1; 8 positions agree with TRBD1. The germline gives CDR1 SEHNR, CDR2 FQNEAQ (reference sequence). The V segment lost 5 bases and the J segment 5 bases; nucleotides outside the gene matches: 16. The CDR3 consists of 17 residues. The CDR3 protein is CASSPAGTGGAGTEAFF. The CDR3, as DNA: TGTGCCAGCAGCCCCGCAGGGACAGGAGGCGCGGGGACTGAAGCTTTCTTT.

This chain joins TRBV19 and TRBJ2-7; D possibly corresponds to TRBD1 (6 bases). Trimming took off 3 bases at V and 2 bases at J, with 17 bases between the two ends. Germline CDR1 and CDR2: LNHDA and SQIVND (reference sequence). CDR3 length: 16 residues. The CDR3 loop is CASSMTEGGTAYEQYF. CDR3 DNA: TGTGCCAGTAGTATGACGGAAGGGGGAACAGCCTACGAGCAGTACTTC.

The chain has TRBV4-1 and TRBJ2-7, with unresolved D. The germline CDR1 and CDR2 sequences are MGHRA and YSYEKL. This CDR3 comprises 13 residues. V was shortened by 0 bases and J by 2 bases, with 5 bases between the two germline ends. The CDR3 bases are TGCGCCAGCAGCCAAGAGGAGACCTACGAGCAGTACTTC. Its protein product is CASSQEETYEQYF.

The V and J genes are TRBV5-1 and TRBJ2-1; 7 bases are a match to TRBD2. The CDR3 totals 18 residues. With 2 bases clipped from V and 0 bases from J, the junction kept 11 bases outside the gene matches. Germline V lookup: CDR1 SGHRS, CDR2 YFSETQ. CDR3 in amino acids: CASSLPEASGSSYNEQFF. The CDR3 coding sequence is TGCGCCAGCAGCTTACCAGAGGCTAGCGGCAGCTCCTACAATGAGCAGTTCTTC.

The J gene is TRBJ2-2, the V gene TRBV7-9; no clear D gene. The CDR3 is made up of 16 amino acids. Germline assignment: CDR1 SEHNR and CDR2 FQNEAQ (reference sequence). V shed 1 base and J shed 0 bases, with 9 bases lying between them. The CDR3 sequence: CASSLGFGSNTGELFF. CDR3 DNA sequence: TGTGCCAGCAGCTTAGGATTCGGGTCGAACACCGGGGAGCTGTTTTTT. The variable domain in full, with the rest retrieved from reference TRBV7-9 and TRBJ2-2, is DTGVSQNPRHKITKRGQNVTFRCDPISEHNRLYWYRQTLGQGPEFLTYFQNEAQLEKSRLLSDRFSAERPKGSFSTLEIQRTEQGDSAMYLCASSLGFGSNTGELFFGEGSRLTVL.

Notes on this clone: This same CDR3 is encoded by further DNA sequences in the sample. The chain has TRBV18 and TRBJ2-2; a possible D gene is TRBD1 (5 bases). The CDR3 has 14 residues. Germline V gene data show CDR1 as KGHSH and CDR2 as LQKENI. V lost 0 bases and J lost 4, with 6 bases in between. CDR3 region: CASSPPGRTGELFF. Here the CDR3 DNA reads TGTGCCAGCTCACCACCGGGGCGCACCGGGGAGCTGTTTTTT. The complete variable domain, with remaining parts taken from reference TRBV18 and TRBJ2-2, reads NAGVMQNPRHLVRRRGQEARLRCSPMKGHSHVYWYRQLPEEGLKFMVYLQKENIIDESGMPKERFSAEFPKEGPSILRIQQVVRGDSAAYFCASSPPGRTGELFFGEGSRLTVL.